This TCR beta chain was captured in a study of early T cells in non-severe SARS-CoV-2 infection. Across the study: Sequencing was performed on bulk RNA from unsorted whole blood, leaving chains unpaired. Study outcomes and limitations: VDJdb matching, biased toward anti-spike CD8 responses, missed private and CD4 specificities.

This clonotype was observed many times. Its antigen remains unknown. Germline values: CDR1 SEHNR, CDR2 FQNEAQ (reference sequence). V lost 2 bases and J 11 bases, leaving 9 bases between the germline ends. The CDR3 contains 11 residues. Individual cDNA molecules each received unique molecular identifiers attached to them. TCRdb redid the calling of the 5' RACE reads with MiXCR, one entry per CDR3 protein. The table records some 40,000 distinct CDR3 sequences, 3% to 4.5% of them present only once. The specimen was whole blood. The clonotype comes from an adult who was a healthcare worker with PCR-confirmed SARS-CoV-2 infection or an uninfected control (not recorded which). The rearrangement uses TRBV7-9 and TRBJ1-1; D remains unclear. In DNA, the CDR3 is TGTGCCAGCAGCTTATCAATCGACGCTTTCTTT. Translated, it gives CASSLSIDAFF. Full variable domain (rest looked up from reference TRBV7-9 and TRBJ1-1): DTGVSQNPRHKITKRGQNVTFRCDPISEHNRLYWYRQTLGQGPEFLTYFQNEAQLEKSRLLSDRFSAERPKGSFSTLEIQRTEQGDSAMYLCASSLSIDAFFGQGTRLTVV.